This TCR beta chain was found in a study of beta chain features in type 1 diabetes. All of the isolated RNA was reverse transcribed, so expressed TCRB transcripts were sequenced. Approximately 3.5 million reads, on average, came from each naive, central memory and regulatory T cell sample. TCRdb's table, derived via immunoSEQ multiplex PCR, lists solely in-frame clones and lacks some. The profile covers roughly 380,000 clones, with around 20% appearing a single time and roughly 0.045% taken by the ten largest. The authors took one heparinised blood draw, averaging about 120 mL, from each donor. CDR1 is LNHDA, CDR2 SQIVND, per germline (reference sequence). This CDR3 has 16 residues. With 3 bases removed from V and 4 bases from J, the gap between germline ends came to 17 bases.

Sequencing used naive CD4+ T cells from blood. The genes are TRBV19 and TRBJ2-3; the D gene is possibly TRBD1 (6 bases). This clonotype was obtained from a woman between 18 and 30 years old in good health. CDR3 in amino acids: CASSMLGTPMPDTQYF. CDR3 DNA: TGTGCCAGTAGTATGCTGGGGACACCGATGCCAGATACGCAGTATTTT. Drawing the rest from reference TRBV19 and TRBJ2-3, the complete variable domain is DGGITQSPKYLFRKEGQNVTLSCEQNLNHDAMYWYRQDPGQGLRLIYYSQIVNDFQKGDIAEGYSVSREKKESFPLTVTSAQKNPTAFYLCASSMLGTPMPDTQYFGPGTRLTVL.